This TCR beta chain is drawn from a study of Graves' ophthalmopathy and Graves' hyperthyroidism. At the level of the study: Investigators collected peripheral blood at initial diagnosis, before any treatment was given.

This clonotype was recorded at least ten times. The antigen is undetermined. RNA transcripts were the source from which TCR beta CDR3 regions were amplified. The workflow started with a first-round RT-PCR run with HTBI primers and then moved on to a second-round multiplex PCR. TCRdb passed the multiplex PCR reads through MiXCR, listing each CDR3 protein once. The sample has about 620,000 distinct CDR3 sequences; 22% are singletons. Overall study findings and caveats: A 13-signature model separated ophthalmopathy from stable hyperthyroidism, approximately 87% sensitivity, 81.08% specificity. Forecasting of ophthalmopathy progression by the model achieved over 55% sensitivity and around 77% specificity.

In this cohort's terms, stable hyperthyroidism meant no ophthalmopathy by 18 months of follow-up. Looked up from germline, CDR1 is KGHSH and CDR2 is LQKENI. The CDR3 loop spans 14 amino acids. Between the trimmed V and J ends, which lost 2 bases and 7 bases, there was a span of 12 bases. V and J are TRBV18 and TRBJ1-5; unclear D gene. The sequenced sample consisted of peripheral blood. The clonotype originates from a woman younger than 35 with stable Graves' hyperthyroidism. Some clones in this sample may be carry-over from other donors' samples. This chain's CDR3 is CASSPVGPQQPQHF. For the CDR3, the DNA is TGTGCCAGCTCACCAGTAGGGCCGCAGCAGCCCCAGCATTTT.